These T cell receptor beta chains were read from a single sample in a study of T-cell reconstitution after alpha-beta-depleted transplantation in children. MiXCR, run by TCRdb on the PCR reads, gives a single entry per CDR3 protein. In the table there are hundreds of thousands of distinct CDR3 sequences, approximately 16% of which are singletons. The sample here was PBMCs from the stem cell graft donor, taken from the stem cell graft. These receptors came from a human donor who donated a stem cell graft to a child with acute myeloid leukemia. Both conserved end residues are part of each CDR3. A D gene is named only where the DNA matches it firmly. A row's size may be missing; if present it is once, few, many or a size class.

cdr3_aa cdr3_nt v_call d_call clone_size j_call
CASSPIAGATDTQYF TGTGCCAGCAGTCCAATAGCGGGGGCCACAGATACGCAGTATTTT TRBV12-3/TRBV12-4 TRBD2 many TRBJ2-3
CSAPQGAYGYTF TGCAGTGCGCCACAGGGGGCGTATGGCTACACCTTC TRBV20-1 TRBD1 many TRBJ1-2
CSARGGADEQFF TGCAGCGCTAGGGGGGGGGCCGATGAGCAGTTCTTC TRBV29-1 . . TRBJ2-1
CASSPGVEQYF TGTGCCAGCAGTCCAGGGGTCGAGCAGTACTTC TRBV12-3/TRBV12-4 . many TRBJ2-7
CAWSDRGPEQYF TGTGCCTGGAGTGACAGGGGGCCCGAGCAGTACTTC TRBV30 TRBD1 . TRBJ2-7
CSARRGGLSRTEAFF TGCAGTGCTAGAAGAGGGGGTCTGAGCCGCACTGAAGCTTTCTTT TRBV20-1 . . TRBJ1-1
CASSTTSGLGYEQFF TGTGCCAGCAGCACCACTAGCGGTCTGGGCTATGAGCAGTTCTTC TRBV9 TRBD2 . TRBJ2-1
CASSTVRRQGTDTQYF TGTGCCAGCAGCACGGTGAGGAGACAGGGCACAGATACGCAGTATTTT TRBV7-2 . . TRBJ2-3
CASSLDRVGSNQPQHF TGTGCCAGCAGCCTTGACAGGGTGGGAAGCAATCAGCCCCAGCATTTT TRBV7-2 TRBD1 few TRBJ1-5
CSAAWDGYNEQFF TGCAGCGCAGCTTGGGACGGATACAATGAGCAGTTCTTC TRBV29-1 . many TRBJ2-1
CSATAGPSSPSYNEQFF TGCAGTGCTACAGCGGGCCCCTCGTCACCCTCCTACAATGAGCAGTTCTTC TRBV20-1 . . TRBJ2-1
CSVESGYGYTF TGCAGCGTTGAATCCGGATATGGCTACACCTTC TRBV29-1 . many TRBJ1-2
CASSQETRTGYTGELFF TGCGCCAGCAGCCAAGAGACCCGGACAGGGTACACCGGGGAGCTGTTTTTT TRBV4-3 TRBD1 few TRBJ2-2
CASSLEGQGPETQYF TGCGCCAGCAGCTTGGAAGGACAGGGCCCTGAGACCCAGTACTTC TRBV5-1 TRBD1 . TRBJ2-5
CSARTPNQPQHF TGCAGTGCTAGGACACCCAATCAGCCCCAGCATTTT TRBV20-1 . many TRBJ1-5
CASSLPKPKGQGISNQPQHF TGTGCCAGCAGCTTACCGAAGCCGAAGGGACAGGGGATAAGCAATCAGCCCCAGCATTTT TRBV5-4 TRBD1 few TRBJ1-5
CASSLKGPTEAFF TGCGCCAGCAGCTTGAAGGGACCCACTGAAGCTTTCTTT TRBV5-1 . . TRBJ1-1
CASSEQRGNNEQFF TGTGCCAGCAGTGAACAGCGGGGGAACAATGAGCAGTTCTTC TRBV25-1 TRBD2 many TRBJ2-1
CSAEFPGQGGYEQYF TGCAGTGCCGAATTCCCGGGACAGGGGGGTTACGAGCAGTACTTC TRBV20-1 TRBD1 . TRBJ2-7
CSALAGGFEETQYF TGCAGTGCTCTAGCGGGGGGGTTCGAAGAGACCCAGTACTTC TRBV20-1 TRBD2 many TRBJ2-5
CASSLGTGDGEPQHF TGTGCCAGCAGCTTAGGAACAGGCGATGGGGAGCCCCAGCATTTT TRBV7-8 . . TRBJ1-5
CASSLGLPGETQYF TGTGCCAGCAGTCTGGGACTCCCTGGAGAGACCCAGTACTTC TRBV28 . few TRBJ2-5
CSVEAPGQEGFGYGYTF TGCAGCGTTGAGGCTCCGGGACAGGAGGGGTTTGGCTATGGCTACACCTTC TRBV29-1 TRBD1 many TRBJ1-2
CASRPGGLSNQPQHF TGCGCCAGCAGACCCGGAGGGCTTTCCAATCAGCCCCAGCATTTT TRBV4-1 . few TRBJ1-5
CASSWTGYDGDGYTF TGCGCCAGCAGCTGGACAGGGTACGATGGAGATGGCTACACCTTC TRBV5-1 TRBD1 many TRBJ1-2
CASSLEANRAAFF TGTGCCAGCAGCTTAGAAGCTAACCGGGCCGCTTTCTTT TRBV7-9 . . TRBJ1-1
CSARNRGVNGYTF TGCAGTGCTCGGAACAGGGGGGTTAATGGCTACACCTTC TRBV20-1 TRBD1 many TRBJ1-2
CSAPGTGIDEQFF TGCAGTGCCCCCGGGACAGGGATCGATGAGCAGTTCTTC TRBV20-1 TRBD1 many TRBJ2-1
CASSPATGSYEQYF TGTGCCAGCTCACCAGCCACAGGATCCTACGAGCAGTACTTC TRBV18 . . TRBJ2-7